One sample yielded the 5 T cell receptor beta chains listed below, sequenced in a study of blood T cell repertoires in COVID-19. Generated by immunoSEQ multiplex PCR, the TCRdb table keeps only in-frame clones and is missing some. The top ten clones hold approximately 4% of a sample with some 290,000 clones, around 87% of them seen once. What was sequenced was peripheral blood. The receptors derive from a man aged 18 to 35 with active or convalescent COVID-19.

This chain links TRBV7-2 with TRBJ2-1; 9 bases fit TRBD2. The length of the CDR3 is 15 residues. V dropped 5 bases and J dropped 7; count of bases not matched to a gene: 9. Germline V gene sequence: CDR1 SGHTA, CDR2 FQGNSA. CDR3 DNA sequence: TGTGCCAGCAGCCCGGGACTAGCTATTTCAAATGAGCAGTTCTTC. Its translation: CASSPGLAISNEQFF.

The chain links TRBV24-1 to TRBJ2-5; TRBD2 agrees at 15 bases. The CDR3 contains 21 residues. V lost 4 bases to trimming and J lost 4 bases; unmatched junction nucleotides: 18. Germline-derived CDR1 and CDR2 are KGHDR and SFDVKD. The CDR3 DNA reads TGTGCCACCAGTGACCTCAAACCCTCCGGACTAGCGGGAGGGCGGGGAGAGACCCAGTACTTC. It codes for CATSDLKPSGLAGGRGETQYF.

This chain links TRBV7-8 with TRBJ2-1; TRBD1 matches at 9 bases. From germline, CDR1 is SGHVS and CDR2 FQNEAQ. The length of the CDR3 is 14 residues. Germline trimming cut 5 bases from V and 13 bases from J; bases unmatched to any gene: 12. In DNA, the CDR3 is TGTGCCAGCAGCACCCGGGACAGGGTGTTGCGACAGTTCTTC. Translation: CASSTRDRVLRQFF.

The chain recombines TRBV9 with TRBJ2-3; 12 nucleotides line up with TRBD1. Germline assignment: CDR1 SGDLS and CDR2 YYNGEE. The CDR3 length is 16 residues. V shed 0 bases, J shed 5 bases, and the junction held 4 bases outside the gene matches. The CDR3 region has the DNA TGTGCCAGCAGCGTAGGGGACAGGGGGCTTCAAGATACGCAGTATTTT. Its protein is CASSVGDRGLQDTQYF.

V and J are TRBV2 and TRBJ1-2; D perhaps matches TRBD1 (5 bases). V lost 2 bases to trimming and J lost 8 bases, with 9 bases between them. CDR3 size: 12 residues. Germline loops: CDR1 SNHLY, CDR2 FYNNEI. CDR3 loop: CASSERGSGYTF. The CDR3 coding sequence is TGTGCCAGCAGTGAAAGGGGAAGCGGCTACACCTTC.